This TCR beta chain was documented in a study of human T cells and chemical hapten exposure. As for the study in general: On the upper back, patch tests were applied with 0.01% DPC and read at 6 days. Variation in per-sample TCR yields came mainly from small pooled library volume differences.

Time point indicated: patch test 2, 6 weeks after DPC sensitization. Treatment meaning: therapeutic diphenylcyclopropenone sensitization with weekly scalp DPC. Someone pulled total RNA out of unfractionated whole blood. Single cDNA molecules in the library carried unique molecular identifiers attached during preparation. TCRdb ran MiXCR on the RACE reads and lists one entry per CDR3 protein. In the table there are approximately 82,000 distinct CDR3 sequences, 6% to 8.5% of which are singletons. The germline CDR1 and CDR2 sequences are DFQATT and SNEGSKA (reference sequence). V was shortened by 6 bases and J by 9 bases, with 15 bases between the two germline ends. This CDR3 is 12 amino acids long.

The receptor's source is a woman in her thirties with alopecia areata. Some clones in this sample may be carry-over from other donors' samples. The chain employs TRBV20-1 and TRBJ1-5; possible D gene TRBD1, 6 bases. Sequencing used whole blood, obtained in connection with sensitization to the hapten diphenylcyclopropenone (DPC). This chain's CDR3 is CSAGGTAGPQHF. In DNA form, the CDR3 reads TGCAGTGCGGGGGGCACAGCGGGGCCCCAGCATTTT.